One sample yielded the 13 T cell receptor beta chains listed below, sequenced in a study of type 1 regulatory T cells. Via MiXCR, TCRdb re-called the reads, giving one row per CDR3 protein. The sample records roughly 71,000 distinct CDR3 sequences, about three fifths being singletons. Their specific antigens are unknown. The material sequenced was cultured T cells, either the whole culture or a sorted T cell fraction (not recorded which). The sample's subset: Tr1-enriched cell product generated in vitro against host alloantigens. These receptors were taken from a human donor in good health.

In its sample, this clonotype was seen a few times. The chain carries TRBV27 and TRBJ2-7; D perhaps matches TRBD2 (5 bases). With 5 bases removed from V and 3 bases from J, the gap between germline ends came to 5 bases. This CDR3 region has 11 residues. CDR1 and CDR2 from the germline V gene are MNHEY and SMNVEV (reference sequence). CDR3 sequence reads: CASSDYYEQYF. The CDR3 bases are TGTGCCAGCAGTGACTACTACGAGCAGTACTTC.

This chain joins TRBV19 and TRBJ2-2, with D unresolved. The germline V gene has CDR1 LNHDA and CDR2 SQIVND (reference sequence). V shed 7 bases and J shed 4 bases, with 10 bases lying between them. This CDR3 has 13 residues. The CDR3 nucleotides are TGTGCCAGTAATCTTCCTATCACCGGGGAGCTGTTTTTT. Protein: CASNLPITGELFF.

The chain carries TRBV11-2 and TRBJ2-5, with 8 bases matching TRBD2. Germline V lookup: CDR1 SGHAT, CDR2 FQNNGV. The CDR3 totals 12 residues. With 6 bases clipped from V and 3 bases from J, the junction kept 0 bases outside the gene matches. The CDR3, as DNA: TGTGCCAGCAGGCGGGGGGAAGAGACCCAGTACTTC. This encodes CASRRGEETQYF.

The CDR3 DNA reads TGTGCCAGCAGCTTAGTGCGTTTCCAAGAGACCCAGTACTTC. Its protein product is CASSLVRFQETQYF. V is TRBV7-2 and J is TRBJ2-5; no clear D gene. Between the trimmed V and J ends, which lost 1 base and 1 base, there was a span of 7 bases. The CDR3 loop spans 14 amino acids. CDR1 is SGHTA and CDR2 is FQGNSA in the germline V gene.

This clonotype was seen only a few times. The rearrangement links TRBV28 to TRBJ2-7; perhaps TRBD1 as D (6 bases). The V gene lost 6 bases and the J gene lost 0 bases, with 12 bases spanning the gap. The CDR3 runs to 14 residues. The V gene's germline CDR1 is MDHEN and CDR2 SYDVKM. The CDR3: CASRIRQVSYEQYF. DNA for the CDR3: TGTGCCAGCAGAATACGACAGGTCTCCTACGAGCAGTACTTC.

The chain carries TRBV5-1 and TRBJ2-3; 8 bases match TRBD1. CDR1 and CDR2 from the germline V gene are SGHRS and YFSETQ. The CDR3 has 14 residues. Trimming took 0 bases from V and 5 from J; bases not matched to a gene: 2. The CDR3 DNA is TGCGCCAGCAGCTTGGCTGGACAGGGAGATACGCAGTATTTT. Protein: CASSLAGQGDTQYF.

The rearrangement links TRBV28 to TRBJ2-3; 10 nucleotides line up with TRBD2. V shed 5 bases and J 6 bases; nucleotides not matched to a gene: 8. From germline, CDR1 is MDHEN and CDR2 SYDVKM. The CDR3 is 15 amino acids. The CDR3 region is CASSPSGRLADTQYF. The CDR3, as DNA: TGTGCCAGCAGTCCTAGCGGGAGACTTGCTGATACGCAGTATTTT. The full variable domain, in which reference TRBV28 and TRBJ2-3 provide the parts outside the CDR3, is DVKVTQSSRYLVKRTGEKVFLECVQDMDHENMFWYRQDPGLGLRLIYFSYDVKMKEKGDIPEGYSVSREKKERFSLILESASTNQTSMYLCASSPSGRLADTQYFGPGTRLTVL.

This sequence joins TRBV5-1 and TRBJ1-5; D is unclear. Germline assignment: CDR1 SGHRS and CDR2 YFSETQ. Trimming removed 0 bases from V and 3 bases from J, with 7 bases in between. The CDR3 length is 14 residues. The CDR3 spells CASSLDNVNQPQHF. In DNA form, the CDR3 reads TGCGCCAGCAGCTTGGATAATGTCAATCAGCCCCAGCATTTT.

This clonotype has just a few counts. The genes are TRBV7-8 and TRBJ2-7; TRBD2 matches 14 bases. The CDR3 has 16 residues. The germline V gene has CDR1 SGHVS and CDR2 FQNEAQ. V shed 4 bases and J 4 bases; nucleotides not matched to a gene: 6. The CDR3 sequence: CASSSRRTSGRYEQYF. CDR3 sequence (DNA): TGTGCCAGCAGCTCGAGACGGACTAGCGGGAGGTACGAGCAGTACTTC.

This chain joins TRBV7-8 and TRBJ2-7; D is uncertain. This CDR3 is 13 amino acids long. Germline V lookup: CDR1 SGHVS, CDR2 FQNEAQ. Trimming cost V 2 bases and J 1 base, with 6 bases left between them. This CDR3 reads CASSLSTSYEQYF. The CDR3 nucleotides read TGTGCCAGCAGCTTATCCACATCCTACGAGCAGTACTTC.

The chain employs TRBV11-2 and TRBJ1-5; D remains unclear. CDR3 length equals 13 residues. Germline V gives CDR1 SGHAT, CDR2 FQNNGV. V lost 0 bases and J lost 7, with 7 bases in between. CDR3 nucleotides: TGTGCCAGCAGCTTAGACGCCATACAGCCCCAGCATTTT. Translation: CASSLDAIQPQHF. Complete variable domain (other parts from reference TRBV11-2 and TRBJ1-5): EAGVAQSPRYKIIEKRQSVAFWCNPISGHATLYWYQQILGQGPKLLIQFQNNGVVDDSQLPKDRFSAERLKGVDSTLKIQPAKLEDSAVYLCASSLDAIQPQHFGDGTRLSIL.

This chain connects TRBV20-1 to TRBJ2-1; 10 bases line up with TRBD2. The ends lost 6 bases at V and 5 bases at J; junction bases unmatched: 7. Germline CDR1 and CDR2: DFQATT and SNEGSKA (reference sequence). The CDR3 contains 14 residues. The CDR3 DNA is TGCAGTGCGCATGGACTAGCGGAAGACAATGAGCAGTTCTTC. Translating it yields CSAHGLAEDNEQFF.

The V gene is TRBV20-1, the J gene TRBJ1-5; D possibly corresponds to TRBD1 (5 bases). Germline V gene lookup returns CDR1 DFQATT and CDR2 SNEGSKA (reference sequence). The CDR3 length is 13 residues. Trimming left V 3 bases short and J 6 bases short, with 12 bases between. CDR3 bases: TGCAGTGCTAGTGTCAGGGTGGGTCAGCCCCAGCATTTT. This sequence encodes CSASVRVGQPQHF.